One sample yielded the 10 T cell receptor beta chains listed below, sequenced in a study of T cells in Graves' hyperthyroidism and ophthalmopathy. What was amplified from RNA transcripts were TCR beta CDR3 regions. The HTBI primer set served for first-round RT-PCR of the TCR CDR3. TCRdb reanalysed the multiplex PCR reads using MiXCR and keeps one entry per CDR3 protein. The data show 300,000 to 450,000 distinct CDR3 sequences, about 15% seen once. Material for sequencing was blood. Every receptor here comes from a young woman with Graves' ophthalmopathy.

In its sample, this clonotype was seen a few times. It is likely a read error, because the conserved phenylalanine at the end of the CDR3 is missing. This chain uses TRBV27 with TRBJ2-4, with D perhaps given as TRBD1 or TRBD2 (5 bases each). This CDR3 contains 15 residues. V lost 3 bases to trimming and J lost 3 bases, with 12 bases between them. The germline gives CDR1 MNHEY, CDR2 SMNVEV (reference sequence). The CDR3 here is CASSFAGTGKNIQYL. CDR3 nucleotides: TGTGCCAGCAGTTTTGCAGGGACGGGCAAAAACATTCAGTACCTC.

To note about this clonotype: Being one base from a much bigger clone, this may be a read error. V is TRBV2 and J is TRBJ2-1; D remains unclear. The CDR3 contains 13 residues. The V end was cut by 6 bases, the J end by 5 bases, with 11 bases between. Germline CDR1 and CDR2: SNHLY and FYNNEI. For the CDR3, the DNA is TGTGCCAGCAGGGCAGATAGAAACAATGAGCAGTTCTTC. Its protein is CASRADRNNEQFF.

This clonotype was seen repeatedly, ten times or more. In nucleotides, the CDR3 is TGCAGTGCACCGGGGGACAGGGACTATGGCTACACCTTC. This translates into CSAPGDRDYGYTF. The gene calls are TRBV20-1 and TRBJ1-2; 9 nucleotides match TRBD1. Germline V gives CDR1 DFQATT, CDR2 SNEGSKA (reference sequence). The J segment lost 3 bases and the V segment lost 6 bases, leaving 5 bases of the junction unmatched. The CDR3 runs 13 residues.

This clonotype was detected ten times or more. The CDR3 bases are TGCAGTGCTCCCGACAGGGCCTCCTACGAGCAGTACTTC. It yields the protein CSAPDRASYEQYF. This chain connects TRBV20-1 to TRBJ2-7, with TRBD1 matching over 7 bases. V lost 5 bases to trimming and J lost 0 bases; unmatched junction nucleotides: 4. The germline V gene encodes CDR1 DFQATT and CDR2 SNEGSKA (reference sequence). The CDR3 is 13 residues long.

This clonotype has ten or more counts. The chain uses TRBV29-1 and TRBJ2-5; 7 bases are a match to TRBD2. CDR1 SQVTM and CDR2 ANQGSEA come from the germline V gene. V shed 4 bases, J shed 5 bases, and the junction held 16 bases outside the gene matches. The CDR3 is 16 residues long. CDR3 in amino acids: CSVGTQAGPPGETQYF. In nucleotides, the CDR3 is TGCAGCGTTGGGACACAAGCGGGGCCCCCCGGGGAGACCCAGTACTTC.

Here the CDR3 DNA reads TGCGCCAGCAGTCGGGGTATGAGGGACGAGCAGTACTTC. This translates into CASSRGMRDEQYF. The chain employs TRBV5-1 and TRBJ2-7, with D possibly matching TRBD2 (5 bases). Germline V gene lookup returns CDR1 SGHRS and CDR2 YFSETQ. Trimming left V 5 bases short and J 5 bases short, with 14 bases between. CDR3 size: 13 residues.

In this sample, this clonotype turned up many times. The rearrangement joins TRBV7-8 to TRBJ2-2; no definite D call. V was trimmed by 6 bases and J by 4 bases, leaving 9 bases between them. CDR3 size: 13 residues. The germline CDR1 and CDR2 sequences are SGHVS and FQNEAQ. The CDR3 DNA follows: TGTGCCAGCAGGATGGGCCGCACCGGGGAGCTGTTTTTT. The encoded protein is CASRMGRTGELFF.

This clonotype has a handful of counts. The missing conserved phenylalanine or tryptophan at the end of this CDR3 makes a read error likely. The rearrangement uses TRBV6-1 and TRBJ1-5; 8 positions match TRBD1. Germline-derived CDR1 and CDR2 are MNHNS and SASEGT. V shed 1 base, J shed 6 bases, and the junction held 5 bases outside the gene matches. The CDR3 extends over 15 amino acids. The CDR3 DNA follows: TGTGCCAGCAGTGAAGAAACAGGGGGGATTCAGCCCCAGCATTCT. Amino acids: CASSEETGGIQPQHS.

The chain has TRBV7-9 and TRBJ2-1; the match to TRBD2 covers 15 bases. This CDR3 spans 16 amino acids. Germline V gene sequence: CDR1 SEHNR, CDR2 FQNEAQ (reference sequence). Losses at the gene ends were 5 bases for V and 8 bases for J; bases not matched to a gene: 7. CDR3 sequence: CASSRTSGGARDEQFF. The CDR3 nucleotides read TGTGCCAGCAGCCGGACTAGCGGGGGGGCCCGAGATGAGCAGTTCTTC.

In its sample, this clonotype was seen a few times. The chain links TRBV20-1 to TRBJ2-1, with 8 bases lining up with TRBD2. CDR3 length: 17 residues. Losses at the gene ends were 0 bases for V and 6 bases for J; bases not matched to a gene: 13. The V gene's germline CDR1 is DFQATT and CDR2 SNEGSKA (reference sequence). The DNA for the CDR3 is TGCAGTGCTAGAGACTGGAGCGGGGGCAGACCCATCAATGAGCAGTTCTTC. Residues: CSARDWSGGRPINEQFF.